Presented here are 15 T cell receptor beta chains from one specimen sequenced in a study of T-cell reconstitution after alpha-beta-depleted transplantation in children. The authors prepared the TCRbeta library with unique molecular identifiers. TCRdb reprocessed the PCR reads via MiXCR and lists one record per CDR3 protein. This sample has a few hundred thousand distinct CDR3 sequences, with approximately 6.3% found just once. The sequenced sample was PBMCs, obtained before TCRalphabeta/CD19-depleted stem cell transplant. These TCRs come from a boy aged 2 to 10 with acute lymphoblastic leukemia, due to receive a stem cell transplant.

This clonotype was counted at least ten times. The chain recombines TRBV20-1 with TRBJ2-3, with D unclear. The CDR3 runs 13 residues. Germline V CDR1 and CDR2: DFQATT, SNEGSKA (reference sequence). The V and J ends lost 3 bases and 1 base respectively, with 8 bases between them. The CDR3 region has the DNA TGCAGTGCTAGTGTACGGGGCACAGATACGCAGTATTTT. It yields the protein CSASVRGTDTQYF.

This clonotype was found many times. The V call is TRBV7-2, the J call TRBJ2-1; tentative D call: TRBD2 (6 bases). The CDR3 covers 15 residues. V was shortened by 5 bases and J by 5 bases, with 16 bases between the two germline ends. The germline CDR1 and CDR2 sequences are SGHTA and FQGNSA. The CDR3 nucleotides are TGTGCCAGCAGCCCCACAATTAGCGGACACAATGAGCAGTTCTTC. It codes for CASSPTISGHNEQFF.

This clonotype was found many times. The rearrangement uses TRBV28 and TRBJ2-7; D gene ambiguous. Germline-derived CDR1 and CDR2 are MDHEN and SYDVKM. CDR3 length equals 15 residues. Trimming cost V 5 bases and J 0 bases, with 14 bases left between them. CDR3: CASSKRTLTSYEQYF. In DNA form, the CDR3 reads TGTGCCAGCAGTAAACGCACGTTAACCTCCTACGAGCAGTACTTC.

This clonotype has at least ten counts. The chain links TRBV20-1 to TRBJ2-7; D possibly matches TRBD1 or TRBD2 (6 bases each). V lost 5 bases, J lost 0 bases, and 11 bases lay in between. CDR1 and CDR2 from the germline V gene are DFQATT and SNEGSKA (reference sequence). The length of the CDR3 is 13 residues. CDR3 bases: TGCAGTGCTCCCGGGGGCAGCTCCTACGAGCAGTACTTC. Translating gives CSAPGGSSYEQYF.

The V and J genes are TRBV20-1 and TRBJ2-5; D is uncertain. Trimming took off 1 base at V and 3 bases at J, with 15 bases between the two ends. The CDR3 covers 15 residues. Germline CDR1 is DFQATT and CDR2 is SNEGSKA (reference sequence). This CDR3 reads CSARGEDGREETQYF. CDR3 bases: TGCAGTGCTAGAGGAGAAGACGGCAGAGAAGAGACCCAGTACTTC.

J is TRBJ2-7 and V is TRBV7-2; possibly TRBD1 for D (6 bases). This CDR3 is built from 14 residues. V lost 2 bases, J lost 6 bases, and 14 bases lay in between. Germline CDR1 SGHTA, CDR2 FQGNSA. CDR3: CASSLRTQGGEQYF. DNA of the CDR3: TGTGCCAGCAGCTTAAGGACTCAAGGGGGCGAGCAGTACTTC.

This clonotype was seen at least ten times. The chain joins TRBV28 to TRBJ1-4; D call uncertain. There are 13 residues in the CDR3. Germline V gene lookup returns CDR1 MDHEN and CDR2 SYDVKM. Trimming stripped 6 bases from V and 10 bases from J, with 15 bases between. DNA for the CDR3: TGTGCCAGCAGCCCCCTGGCAGCGAGAAAACTGTTTTTT. It translates to CASSPLAARKLFF.

The chain recombines TRBV4-3 with TRBJ1-4; 9 bases line up with TRBD1. Trimming at V came to 4 bases and at J to 8 bases, leaving 8 bases not matched to a gene. In germline, CDR1 is LGHNA, CDR2 YSLEER. The CDR3 length is 15 residues. The CDR3, as DNA: TGCGCCAGCAGCCCGCTAGGGGACAGGGAAGAAAAACTGTTTTTT. It specifies CASSPLGDREEKLFF.

This clonotype was detected a few times. The CDR3 region is CASSLASAGYTF. The CDR3 nucleotides are TGTGCCAGTAGTCTAGCTTCCGCGGGCTACACCTTC. The chain uses TRBV19 and TRBJ1-2; D is unresolved. This CDR3 has 12 residues. V lost 5 bases, J lost 8 bases, and 12 bases lay in between. Per the germline V gene, CDR1 is LNHDA and CDR2 is SQIVND (reference sequence).

This clonotype appeared many times. The genes are TRBV5-1 and TRBJ1-6; TRBD1 agrees at 7 bases. Germline values: CDR1 SGHRS, CDR2 YFSETQ. The CDR3 is made up of 15 amino acids. V lost 3 bases, J lost 7 bases, and 7 bases stayed unmatched. CDR3 amino acids: CASSYGQAANSPLHF. Written as DNA, the CDR3 is TGCGCCAGCAGCTATGGACAGGCCGCCAATTCACCCCTCCACTTT.

The rearrangement links TRBV27 to TRBJ2-7, with D tentatively TRBD1 or TRBD2 (5 bases each). The V gene lost 5 bases and the J gene lost 5 bases, with 16 bases spanning the gap. The germline CDR1 and CDR2 sequences are MNHEY and SMNVEV (reference sequence). This CDR3 comprises 14 residues. CDR3 amino acids: CASSTRGRPHEQYF. Written as DNA, the CDR3 is TGTGCCAGCAGTACCCGGGGCAGGCCCCACGAGCAGTACTTC.

V gene TRBV7-2 combines with J gene TRBJ2-5; D is unclear. The V end lost 0 bases, the J end lost 6 bases, and 8 bases lay between the germline ends. CDR3 length: 13 amino acids. From germline, CDR1 is SGHTA and CDR2 FQGNSA. CDR3 nucleotides: TGTGCCAGCAGCTTAGCGTCCATTCAGACCCAGTACTTC. Translation: CASSLASIQTQYF.

This clonotype was found many times. The rearrangement links TRBV28 to TRBJ2-3; 7 positions agree with TRBD1. Germline V gene data show CDR1 as MDHEN and CDR2 as SYDVKM. J gave up 5 bases and V 2 bases, and 7 bases lay outside the gene matches. This CDR3 comprises 15 residues. The CDR3 is CASSLAAGGIDTQYF. Written as DNA, the CDR3 is TGTGCCAGCAGTTTAGCTGCAGGGGGAATAGATACGCAGTATTTT.

The rearrangement links TRBV18 to TRBJ2-7; 7 bases match TRBD2. Germline values: CDR1 KGHSH, CDR2 LQKENI. The CDR3 has 14 residues. V shed 5 bases, J shed 3 bases, and the junction held 7 bases outside the gene matches. DNA for the CDR3: TGTGCCAGCTCATCGGGACTACACAGCTACGAGCAGTACTTC. Translation: CASSSGLHSYEQYF.

There are many counts of this clonotype. The genes are TRBV5-1 and TRBJ1-2, with D uncertain. The CDR3 extends over 17 amino acids. The V end lost 0 bases, the J end lost 2 bases, and 17 bases lay between the germline ends. Germline CDR1 and CDR2: SGHRS and YFSETQ. CDR3 residues: CASSLETWTSKNYGYTF. DNA for the CDR3: TGCGCCAGCAGCTTGGAAACTTGGACCTCGAAAAACTATGGCTACACCTTC.